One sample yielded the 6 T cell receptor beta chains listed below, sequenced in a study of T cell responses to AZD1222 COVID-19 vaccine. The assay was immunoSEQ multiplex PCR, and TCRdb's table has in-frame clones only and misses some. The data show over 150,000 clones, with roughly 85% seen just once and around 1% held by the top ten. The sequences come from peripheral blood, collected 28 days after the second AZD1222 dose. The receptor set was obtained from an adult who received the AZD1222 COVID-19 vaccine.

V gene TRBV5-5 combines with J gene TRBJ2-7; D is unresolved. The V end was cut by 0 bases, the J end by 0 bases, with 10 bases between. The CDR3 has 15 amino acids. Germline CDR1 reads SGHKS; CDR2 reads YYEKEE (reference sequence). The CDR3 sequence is CASSLAGVSSYEQYF. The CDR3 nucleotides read TGTGCCAGCAGCTTGGCGGGCGTTAGCTCCTACGAGCAGTACTTC.

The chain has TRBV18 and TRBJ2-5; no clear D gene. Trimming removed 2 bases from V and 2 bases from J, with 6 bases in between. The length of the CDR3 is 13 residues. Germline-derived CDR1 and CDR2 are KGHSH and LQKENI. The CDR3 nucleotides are TGTGCCAGCTCACCAGTGGGGCAAGAGACCCAGTACTTC. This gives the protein CASSPVGQETQYF.

For the CDR3, the DNA is TGTGCCAGCTCACCAGGGACAGGGCGAAACTATGGCTACACCTTC. Translated, it gives CASSPGTGRNYGYTF. The V call is TRBV18, the J call TRBJ1-2; TRBD1 agrees at 9 bases. The CDR3 extends over 15 amino acids. V shed 2 bases, J shed 2 bases, and the junction held 3 bases outside the gene matches. CDR1 and CDR2 (germline): KGHSH, LQKENI.

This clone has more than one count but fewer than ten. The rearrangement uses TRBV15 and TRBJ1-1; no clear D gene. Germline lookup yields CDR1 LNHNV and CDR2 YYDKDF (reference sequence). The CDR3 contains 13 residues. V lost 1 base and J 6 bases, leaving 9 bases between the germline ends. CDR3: CATSRVDLSEAFF. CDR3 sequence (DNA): TGTGCCACCAGCAGAGTCGACCTCTCTGAAGCTTTCTTT.

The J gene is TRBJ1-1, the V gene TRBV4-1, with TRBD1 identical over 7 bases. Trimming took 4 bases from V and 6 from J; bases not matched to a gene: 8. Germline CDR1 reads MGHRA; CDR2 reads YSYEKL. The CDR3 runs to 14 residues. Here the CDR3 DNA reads TGCGCCAGCAGCCTAAGACAGGGCGGCCCTGAAGCTTTCTTT. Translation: CASSLRQGGPEAFF.

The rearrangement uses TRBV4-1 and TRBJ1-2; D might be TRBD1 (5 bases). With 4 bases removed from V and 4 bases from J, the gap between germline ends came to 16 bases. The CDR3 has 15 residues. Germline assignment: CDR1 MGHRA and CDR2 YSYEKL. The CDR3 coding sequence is TGCGCCAGCAGCCCCGGGCAGGGAAGTTTCTATGGCTACACCTTC. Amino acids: CASSPGQGSFYGYTF.